This TCR beta chain stems from a study of shared clonotypes between healthy human individuals. For the study at large: CD8 memory received one plate per donor, CD8 naive two, CD4 memory three and CD4 naive three. Regarding the study as a whole: Clonotypes shared by all four donors outscored non-shared clonotypes in generation probability. Generally, estimated richness proved larger in naive subsets than it did in memory subsets.

This CDR3 region has 19 residues. In germline, CDR1 is MNHEY, CDR2 SMNVEV (reference sequence). The J segment lost 5 bases and the V segment lost 7 bases, leaving 20 bases of the junction unmatched. Genomic DNA (from each subset) was split evenly across several immunoSEQ plates. Only in-frame clones appear in the TCRdb table, and some are missing; sequencing was by immunoSEQ multiplex PCR. The sample lists about 590,000 clones; nearly 97% were seen once. CD45RO-negative, CCR7-selected cells formed the naive CD8 fraction, which excluded terminally differentiated effector memory CD45RA+ cells. Points on this clone: The antigen is unknown.

The source material was naive CD8+ T cells sorted from blood. The chain is built from TRBV27 and TRBJ2-5; 12 bases align to TRBD1. This sequence was found in a woman in her 30s in good health. The CDR3 reads CASIVVPGQGARSEETQYF. The CDR3 DNA is TGTGCCAGCATCGTAGTCCCGGGACAGGGGGCTCGATCAGAGGAGACCCAGTACTTC.